This TCR beta chain originates from a study of blood T cell repertoires in COVID-19. Study information: The origin of the acute and convalescent COVID-19 samples was the United States, Italy and Spain. Sources were T cells, B-cell-depleted T cells, or PBMCs; the material itself was cDNA or gDNA.

The V and J ends lost 3 bases and 8 bases, in that order; junction bases with no gene match: 10. Per germline, CDR1 SQVTM and CDR2 ANQGSEA. This CDR3 comprises 14 residues. Clinical histories supplied by participants themselves formed the basis of cohort assignment. A single count supports this clone. Per the original data handling: Reference gene primer amplification in the assay estimated nucleated cell counts. The method was immunoSEQ multiplex PCR; TCRdb's version includes in-frame clones alone and lacks a portion of them. V and J calls and clone size are as listed in that table; D and trimming were resolved from the DNA. The sample records approximately 280,000 clones, roughly 89% being singletons.

Sequenced sample: PBMCs or T cells enriched from blood (not recorded which). The sequence derives from a woman aged 35 to 49 who had recovered from COVID-19. V usage is TRBV29-1 and J usage is TRBJ2-1, with 7 nucleotides matching TRBD2. CDR3 sequence: CSVEIGGRQYEQFF. In nucleotides, the CDR3 is TGCAGCGTTGAGATCGGCGGGAGACAATATGAGCAGTTCTTC.